Below are 8 T cell receptor beta chains sequenced from a single sample in a study of naive and memory T cell subsets. A UMI-containing oligonucleotide was joined by 3' ligation to the TCR cDNA template. The SP2 primer and nested alpha and beta constant region primers amplified ligated cDNA in four rounds. From the 5' RACE reads, TCRdb called clonotypes with MiXCR, one entry per CDR3 protein. The profile shows about 48,000 distinct CDR3 sequences, about 4.8% of them singletons. These receptors all come from a female donor in good health.

As regards this clonotype: A much larger clone differs by one base, so this may be a read error. This rearrangement joins TRBV14 to TRBJ1-5; D is perhaps TRBD1 (5 bases). CDR1 and CDR2 from the germline V gene are SGHDN and FVKESK. Trimming took 4 bases from V and 4 from J, leaving 11 bases between them. The CDR3 runs to 14 residues. The CDR3 is CASSRHRWNQPQHF. In DNA, the CDR3 is TGTGCCAGCAGCCGCCACAGGTGGAATCAGCCCCAGCATTTT. The full variable domain, completed using reference TRBV14 and TRBJ1-5, is EAGVTQFPSHSVIEKGQTVTLRCDPISGHDNLYWYRRVMGKEIKFLLHFVKESKQDESGMPNNRFLAERTGGTYSTLKVQPAELEDSGVYFCASSRHRWNQPQHFGDGTRLSIL.

The sample holds many counts of this clonotype. The rearrangement links TRBV6-6 to TRBJ1-5, with D possibly being TRBD1 (5 bases). The CDR3 sequence is 19 residues long. CDR1 and CDR2 (germline): MNHNY, SVGAGI (reference sequence). Trimming stripped 2 bases from V and 0 bases from J, with 20 bases between. In DNA, the CDR3 is TGTGCCAGCAGTTACGGGGGTTTGAGGGGCTTGAATAGCAATCAGCCCCAGCATTTT. This encodes CASSYGGLRGLNSNQPQHF.

This clonotype was counted at least ten times. This chain uses TRBV27 with TRBJ2-7, with 11 positions matching TRBD1. CDR1 is MNHEY, CDR2 SMNVEV, per germline (reference sequence). After removal of 6 bases from V and 4 bases from J, the junction contained 11 bases not matched to a gene. The CDR3 is 16 residues long. The CDR3 loop is CASSTKDRGRTYEQYF. DNA of the CDR3: TGTGCCAGCAGCACCAAGGACAGGGGGCGCACGTACGAGCAGTACTTC.

This clonotype was counted ten times or more. The gene calls are TRBV5-4 and TRBJ2-6, with 11 bases identical to TRBD1. The CDR3 length is 18 residues. The V and J ends lost 3 bases and 3 bases, in that order; junction bases with no gene match: 8. The V gene's germline CDR1 is SGHNT and CDR2 YYREEE (reference sequence). CDR3 bases: TGTGCCAGCAGCTCCGGACAGGGGGCCTTAGTTGGGGCCAACGTCCTGACTTTC. Translating gives CASSSGQGALVGANVLTF.

This clonotype was seen a handful of times. This rearrangement joins TRBV2 to TRBJ1-1; tentative D call: TRBD1 (5 bases). The V end lost 6 bases, the J end lost 6 bases, and 17 bases lay between the germline ends. Looked up from germline, CDR1 is SNHLY and CDR2 is FYNNEI. CDR3 length: 14 residues. CDR3 amino acids: CASRALGGIAEAFF. Written as DNA, the CDR3 is TGTGCCAGCAGAGCTCTGGGGGGAATCGCTGAAGCTTTCTTT.

This clonotype came up many times. The chain combines TRBV27 with TRBJ2-1; 9 nucleotides align to TRBD2. This CDR3 comprises 19 residues. CDR1 and CDR2 (germline): MNHEY, SMNVEV (reference sequence). V shed 5 bases and J 8 bases; nucleotides not matched to a gene: 22. The CDR3 protein is CASSRRTSRLAGMADEQFF. The CDR3 nucleotides are TGTGCCAGCAGTCGACGGACTTCTCGGCTAGCGGGAATGGCCGATGAGCAGTTCTTC.

This clonotype was counted ten times or more. The chain's CDR3 is CSVIDRGQETQYF. In nucleotides, the CDR3 is TGCAGCGTTATCGACAGGGGACAAGAGACCCAGTACTTC. This rearrangement joins TRBV29-1 to TRBJ2-5; 8 positions agree with TRBD1. With 5 bases clipped from V and 2 bases from J, the junction kept 4 bases outside the gene matches. The CDR3 has 13 residues. CDR1 and CDR2 (germline): SQVTM, ANQGSEA.

The sample holds many counts of this clonotype. The chain couples TRBV27 to TRBJ2-7; a possible D gene is TRBD1 (5 bases). This CDR3 has 18 residues. Germline assignment: CDR1 MNHEY and CDR2 SMNVEV (reference sequence). Trimming took 1 base from V and 0 from J, leaving 19 bases between them. The CDR3 DNA is TGTGCCAGCAGTTTATGGGCAGGGAAGTCCCAGGTCTCCTACGAGCAGTACTTC. Protein: CASSLWAGKSQVSYEQYF.